Presented here are 22 T cell receptor beta chains from one specimen sequenced in a study of control samples from healthy donors and cancer patients. Clones were sequenced by immunoSEQ multiplex PCR, and TCRdb holds only the in-frame ones, with some missing. The data contain roughly 120,000 clones, more than 75% of them seen just once; the ten biggest clones take up about an eighth. The sequenced sample consisted of blood. The receptors shown here come from a man aged 30-40 years in good health.

The chain joins TRBV4-1 to TRBJ1-4; TRBD1 matches at 9 bases. The CDR3 is made up of 17 amino acids. CDR1 is MGHRA, CDR2 YSYEKL, per germline. V gave up 3 bases and J gave up 5 bases; unmatched junction bases: 10. The CDR3 sequence: CASSQGNVGTGNEKLFF. The CDR3 nucleotides are TGCGCCAGCAGCCAGGGGAATGTTGGGACAGGGAATGAAAAACTGTTTTTT.

A single count supports this clone. The V call is TRBV5-1, the J call TRBJ2-1; 12 bases map to TRBD2. Looked up from germline, CDR1 is SGHRS and CDR2 is YFSETQ. The CDR3 length is 16 residues. Unmatched junction bases numbered 12, after V lost 2 bases and J lost 12 bases. CDR3 nucleotide sequence: TGCGCCAGCAGCTTCTCTAGCGGGGGGGCCGTATTGAGGCAGTTCTTC. The encoded protein is CASSFSSGGAVLRQFF.

The V call is TRBV2, the J call TRBJ1-1; tentative D call: TRBD1 (6 bases). Germline V gene lookup returns CDR1 SNHLY and CDR2 FYNNEI. CDR3 size: 13 residues. V shed 5 bases and J shed 2 bases, with 9 bases lying between them. The CDR3 nucleotides are TGTGCCAGCAGTTTACAGGGTAACACTGAAGCTTTCTTT. It is translated as CASSLQGNTEAFF.

The J gene is TRBJ1-3, the V gene TRBV11-2; D gene unclear. V shed 0 bases and J shed 8 bases, with 14 bases lying between them. Germline assignment: CDR1 SGHAT and CDR2 FQNNGV. The CDR3 contains 15 residues. In DNA, the CDR3 is TGTGCCAGCAGCTTAGACGGAGGAGCAGGACACACCATATATTTT. Translating it yields CASSLDGGAGHTIYF.

This chain joins TRBV24-1 and TRBJ2-1, with 11 bases that match TRBD2. The trim removed 5 bases at V and 4 bases at J, leaving 12 bases unmatched. Germline loops: CDR1 KGHDR, CDR2 SFDVKD. The CDR3 is 18 residues long. Here the CDR3 DNA reads TGTGCCACCAGTGGTACGACCGGGACTAGCGGAGATTACAATGAGCAGTTCTTC. This encodes CATSGTTGTSGDYNEQFF.

The chain combines TRBV18 with TRBJ1-5; TRBD1 is a possible D gene (6 bases). This CDR3 is 14 amino acids long. Trimming removed 5 bases at V and 9 bases at J, with 17 bases between. Germline V lookup: CDR1 KGHSH, CDR2 LQKENI. In DNA, the CDR3 is TGTGCCAGCTCAACTGCACAGGGCCTAGGGCCCCAGCATTTT. Translated, it gives CASSTAQGLGPQHF.

J is TRBJ2-7 and V is TRBV21-1; the table's D call, TRBD1, was not checked against the DNA. TRBV21-1 is listed as a pseudogene. The length of the CDR3 is 17 residues. This CDR3 is CASSRCLWTPKSYEQYV. CDR3 nucleotides: TGTGCCAGCAGCCGATGTCTTTGGACACCTAAATCCTACGAGCAGTACGTC.

The CDR3 spells CASTRDNSNQPQHF. The CDR3 DNA is TGTGCCAGTACCCGGGACAATAGCAATCAGCCCCAGCATTTT. This rearrangement joins TRBV19 to TRBJ1-5, with D perhaps TRBD1 (6 bases). In germline, CDR1 is LNHDA, CDR2 SQIVND (reference sequence). The CDR3 totals 14 residues. Trimming took off 7 bases at V and 0 bases at J, with 10 bases between the two ends.

The V and J genes are TRBV19 and TRBJ2-7; D not certain. In germline, CDR1 is LNHDA, CDR2 SQIVND (reference sequence). The CDR3 is 13 amino acids. V was trimmed by 9 bases and J by 0 bases, leaving 12 bases between them. The CDR3 sequence: CASPWTISYEQYF. CDR3 nucleotide sequence: TGTGCCAGCCCCTGGACCATCTCCTACGAGCAGTACTTC.

This clone has just one count. The rearrangement links TRBV3-1 (or the pseudogene TRBV3-2) to TRBJ2-5; 11 bases are a match to TRBD2. The CDR3 spans 15 residues. J gave up 10 bases and V 1 base, and 8 bases lay outside the gene matches. The germline CDR1 and CDR2 sequences are LGHDT and YNNKEL (reference sequence). CDR3 region: CASSQGVAGGPRQYF. Written as DNA, the CDR3 is TGTGCCAGCAGCCAAGGAGTAGCGGGGGGGCCCCGCCAGTACTTC.

The chain combines TRBV30 with TRBJ2-1; D uncertain. Looked up from germline, CDR1 is GTSNPN and CDR2 is SVGIG (reference sequence). This CDR3 is built from 11 residues. Trimming removed 2 bases from V and 9 bases from J, with 8 bases in between. Here the CDR3 DNA reads TGTGCCTGGAGTCCCAAGGGTGAGCAGTTCTTC. Translated: CAWSPKGEQFF. The variable domain in full, completed from reference TRBV30 and TRBJ2-1, reads SQTIHQWPATLVQPVGSPLSLECTVEGTSNPNLYWYRQAAGRGLQLLFYSVGIGQISSEVPQNLSASRPQDRQFILSSKKLLLSDSGFYLCAWSPKGEQFFGPGTRLTVL.

The V and J genes are TRBV6-6 and TRBJ2-7; TRBD1 is a possible D gene (5 bases). Trimming stripped 0 bases from V and 2 bases from J, with 8 bases between. Germline V gene sequence: CDR1 MNHNY, CDR2 SVGAGI (reference sequence). There are 14 residues in the CDR3. The CDR3 is CASSYSEGAYEQYF. DNA for the CDR3: TGTGCCAGCAGTTACTCGGAAGGGGCCTACGAGCAGTACTTC.

The chain has TRBV7-2 and TRBJ1-2; possible D gene TRBD1, 6 bases. The V end lost 0 bases, the J end lost 8 bases, and 10 bases lay between the germline ends. CDR3 size: 13 residues. The germline CDR1 and CDR2 sequences are SGHTA and FQGNSA. Here the CDR3 DNA reads TGTGCCAGCAGCTTAGCTTCAGGGGAAGGCTACACCTTC. Protein sequence: CASSLASGEGYTF.

This sequence joins TRBV6-6 and TRBJ1-1; D is unclear. CDR1 and CDR2 from the germline V gene are MNHNY and SVGAGI (reference sequence). The length of the CDR3 is 15 residues. Trimming took off 0 bases at V and 3 bases at J, with 11 bases between the two ends. In DNA, the CDR3 is TGTGCCAGCAGTTACTCGAATGCGGCCTACACTGAAGCTTTCTTT. Amino acid sequence: CASSYSNAAYTEAFF.

This clone was picked up a small number of times. The genes are TRBV5-1 and TRBJ2-3; TRBD1 matches 8 bases. J was trimmed by 2 bases and V by 3 bases; bases with no gene match: 2. Germline V gene data show CDR1 as SGHRS and CDR2 as YFSETQ. CDR3 length: 14 residues. DNA of the CDR3: TGCGCCAGCAGCTCGGGACAGGACACAGATACGCAGTATTTT. Protein: CASSSGQDTDTQYF. Supplemented by reference TRBV5-1 and TRBJ2-3, the full variable domain reads KAGVTQTPRYLIKTRGQQVTLSCSPISGHRSVSWYQQTPGQGLQFLFEYFSETQRNKGNFPGRFSGRQFSNSRSEMNVSTLELGDSALYLCASSSGQDTDTQYFGPGTRLTVL.

The chain couples TRBV10-3 to TRBJ2-2; 7 bases map to TRBD1. V lost 3 bases, J lost 4 bases, and 5 bases stayed unmatched. This CDR3 comprises 15 residues. Germline V gives CDR1 ENHRY, CDR2 SYGVKD. Written as DNA, the CDR3 is TGTGCCATCAGTGACTTACAGGGGAGCACCGGGGAGCTGTTTTTT. It codes for CAISDLQGSTGELFF.

The V and J genes are TRBV10-2 and TRBJ2-7; possibly TRBD1 or TRBD2 for D (6 bases each). Germline CDR1 and CDR2: WSHSY and SAAADI. Between the trimmed V and J ends, which lost 6 bases and 1 base, there was a span of 13 bases. This CDR3 is built from 14 residues. The CDR3 DNA reads as TGCGCCAGCAGCCCGGGGGCAGGGTCCTACGAGCAGTACTTC. The encoded protein is CASSPGAGSYEQYF.

The chain uses TRBV7-8 and TRBJ1-1; D possibly corresponds to TRBD1 (5 bases). Trimming cost V 1 base and J 4 bases, with 10 bases left between them. The CDR3 has 14 residues. The germline V gene has CDR1 SGHVS and CDR2 FQNEAQ. In nucleotides, the CDR3 is TGTGCCAGCAGCTTAGGGGGGGAAGGCACTGAAGCTTTCTTT. Protein sequence: CASSLGGEGTEAFF.

This rearrangement joins TRBV6-2 or TRBV6-3 to TRBJ2-3; D is undetermined. Per germline, CDR1 MNHEY and CDR2 SVGEGT. The CDR3 covers 13 residues. V was cut by 6 bases and J by 2 bases, with 9 bases left in between. CDR3: CASSPGFTDTQYF. The CDR3 nucleotides are TGTGCCAGCAGCCCAGGCTTCACAGATACGCAGTATTTT.

J is TRBJ2-7 and V is TRBV3-1 (or the pseudogene TRBV3-2); D perhaps matches TRBD2 (5 bases). V was pared by 2 bases and J by 6 bases, with 20 bases between. Germline CDR1 and CDR2: LGHDT and YNNKEL (reference sequence). CDR3 size: 16 residues. The CDR3 nucleotides are TGTGCCAGCAGCCAAAGCCCTCCCGGGGTTCAAGGCGAGCAGTACTTC. Translation gives CASSQSPPGVQGEQYF.

V gene TRBV7-2 combines with J gene TRBJ1-6; no clear D. There are 15 residues in the CDR3. The germline gives CDR1 SGHTA, CDR2 FQGNSA. V was pared by 1 base and J by 8 bases, with 12 bases between. CDR3 residues: CASSLGGGYDSPLHF. The CDR3 DNA reads TGTGCCAGCAGCTTAGGTGGAGGGTACGATTCACCCCTCCACTTT. Looking up the rest from reference TRBV7-2 and TRBJ1-6 gives the full variable domain: GAGVSQSPSNKVTEKGKDVELRCDPISGHTALYWYRQSLGQGLEFLIYFQGNSAPDKSGLPSDRFSAERTGGSVSTLTIQRTQQEDSAVYLCASSLGGGYDSPLHFGNGTRLTVT.

This clone occurred a few times. V gene TRBV7-2 combines with J gene TRBJ2-1; 9 bases map to TRBD2. With V trimmed by 3 bases and J by 10 bases, 10 bases remained unmatched. Germline V gives CDR1 SGHTA, CDR2 FQGNSA. CDR3 size: 15 residues. CDR3 nucleotide sequence: TGTGCCAGCAGCTTGGAACTAGCGGGTAGGGGGGAGCAGTTCTTC. Translation: CASSLELAGRGEQFF.